This TCR beta chain came from a study of T cell changes during pregnancy in multiple sclerosis. The germline V gene has CDR1 SGDLS and CDR2 YYNGEE. The CDR3 runs to 14 residues. Trimming left V 0 bases short and J 5 bases short, with 11 bases between. Libraries were prepared by immunoSEQ multiplex PCR; TCRdb keeps only in-frame clonotypes and omits some of them. The sample contains tens of thousands of clones, approximately 92% of which appear only once. Sequences were derived from CD8+ T cells from peripheral blood mononuclear cells, sampled in the third trimester of pregnancy. The V and J genes are TRBV9 and TRBJ2-5; maybe TRBD2 (6 bases). The TCR sequence derives from a female donor in good health, enrolled as a control in a pregnancy study. CDR3: CASSVGGSGETQYF. CDR3 coding DNA: TGTGCCAGCAGCGTAGGGGGGAGCGGGGAGACCCAGTACTTC.